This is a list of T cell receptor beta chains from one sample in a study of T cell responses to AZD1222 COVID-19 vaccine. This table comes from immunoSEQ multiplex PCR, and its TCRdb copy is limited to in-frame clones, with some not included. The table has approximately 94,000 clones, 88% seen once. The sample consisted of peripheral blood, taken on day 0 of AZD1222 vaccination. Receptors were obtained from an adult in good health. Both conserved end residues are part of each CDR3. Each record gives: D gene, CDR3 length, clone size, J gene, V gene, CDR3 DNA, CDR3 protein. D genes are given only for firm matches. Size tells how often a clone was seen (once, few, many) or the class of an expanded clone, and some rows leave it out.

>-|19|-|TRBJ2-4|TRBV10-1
TGCGCCAGCAGTGAGCGGCAGGCAATTCTCCCCATAGCCAAAAACATTCAGTACTTC
CASSERQAILPIAKNIQYF
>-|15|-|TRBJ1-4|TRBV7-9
TGTGCCAGCAGCTTAAAGTGGCAGGGGAATGAAAAACTGTTTTTT
CASSLKWQGNEKLFF
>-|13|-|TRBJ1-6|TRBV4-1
TGCGCCGCGGGGGACCCAAATAATTCACCCCTCCACTTT
CAAGDPNNSPLHF
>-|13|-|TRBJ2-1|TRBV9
TGTGCCAGCAGGGGCCCCCCGGGAAATGAGCAGTTCTTC
CASRGPPGNEQFF
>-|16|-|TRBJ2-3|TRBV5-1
TGCGCCAGCACCAAAAACAGGGCCGGCCGGCAGGATACGCAGTATTTT
CASTKNRAGRQDTQYF
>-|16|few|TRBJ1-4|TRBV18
TGTGCCAGCTCACCGATCGGGACGCCGGGTAACGAAAAACTGTTTTTT
CASSPIGTPGNEKLFF
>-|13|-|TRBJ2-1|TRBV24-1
TGTGCCACCAGTGAAGGGAGCTTCTCTGAGCAGTTCTTC
CATSEGSFSEQFF
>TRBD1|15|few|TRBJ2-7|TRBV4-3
TGCGCCAGCAGCCAAGGAACAGGGGGCGTCTACGAGCAGTACTTC
CASSQGTGGVYEQYF
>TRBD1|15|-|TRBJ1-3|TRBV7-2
TGTGCCAGCAGCTCGTGGACAGGGGGCGGAAACACCATATATTTT
CASSSWTGGGNTIYF
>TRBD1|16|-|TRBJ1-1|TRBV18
TGTGCCAGCTCACCAAGCGGACAGGGGAGGGGGACTGAAGCTTTCTTT
CASSPSGQGRGTEAFF
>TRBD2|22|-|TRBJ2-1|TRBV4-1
TGCGCCAGCAGCCAACCTGGTGCCTTATACAGCGGGAGGGCGTTTAGGTACAATGAGCAGTTCTTC
CASSQPGALYSGRAFRYNEQFF
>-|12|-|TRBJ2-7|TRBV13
TGTGCCAGCAGCCCCCAGGGATCCGAGCAGTACTTC
CASSPQGSEQYF
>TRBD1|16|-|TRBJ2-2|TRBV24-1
TGTGCCACCAGTGATCTAGGGGGCCCGAACACCGGGGAGCTGTTTTTT
CATSDLGGPNTGELFF
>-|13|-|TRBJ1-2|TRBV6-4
TGTGCCAGCAGTGGAGGGCGGCCCTATGGCTACACCTTC
CASSGGRPYGYTF
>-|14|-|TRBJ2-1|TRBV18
TGTGCCAGCTCACCCACAGGGCGTGGAACTGAGCAGTTCTTC
CASSPTGRGTEQFF
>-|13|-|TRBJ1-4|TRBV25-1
TGTGCCAGCCAAGTTGGGGTTAGTGAAAAACTGTTTTTT
CASQVGVSEKLFF
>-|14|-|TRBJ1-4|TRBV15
TGTGCCACCAGCAGAGAACCAACTAATGAAAAACTGTTTTTT
CATSREPTNEKLFF
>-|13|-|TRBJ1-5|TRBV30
TGTGCCTGGAGTGTACGGGGGTTTCAGCCCCAGCATTTT
CAWSVRGFQPQHF
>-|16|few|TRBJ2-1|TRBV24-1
TGTGCCACCAGTGATTTCAGCGGAATGATCAACAATGAGCAGTTCTTC
CATSDFSGMINNEQFF
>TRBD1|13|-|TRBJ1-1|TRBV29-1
TGCAGCGCCTGCAGGGGGGAAATCCCTGAAGCTTTCTTT
CSACRGEIPEAFF
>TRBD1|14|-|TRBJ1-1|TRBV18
TGTGCCAGCTCACCGGACAGGGAATACACTGAAGCTTTCTTT
CASSPDREYTEAFF
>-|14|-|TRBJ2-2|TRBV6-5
TGTGCCAGCAGCCTACAGACGAACACCGGGGAGCTGTTTTTT
CASSLQTNTGELFF
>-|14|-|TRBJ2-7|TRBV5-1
TGCGCCAGCGAAGAGGGACCAAATTCCTACGAGCAGTACTTC
CASEEGPNSYEQYF
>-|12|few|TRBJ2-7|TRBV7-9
TGTGCCAGCAGTCCCCTCCGGGACGAGCAGTACTTC
CASSPLRDEQYF
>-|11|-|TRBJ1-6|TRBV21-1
TGTGCCAGCAGCCAGAACAGACCCCTCCACTTT
CASSQNRPLHF
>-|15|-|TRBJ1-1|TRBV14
TGTGCCAGCAGCCAAGAGAGCCAGGGAATGACTGAAGCTTTCTTT
CASSQESQGMTEAFF
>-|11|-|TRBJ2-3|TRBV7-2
TGTGCCAGCAGCTTGTTAGATACGCAGTATTTT
CASSLLDTQYF
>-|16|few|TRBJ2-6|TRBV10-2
TGCGCCAGCAGTTCGGGAGCGGGCACTGGGGCCAACGTCCTGACTTTC
CASSSGAGTGANVLTF
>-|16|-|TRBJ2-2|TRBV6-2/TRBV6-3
TGTGCCAGCAGTTACTCGAGACAGCTTAACACCGGGGAGCTGTTTTTT
CASSYSRQLNTGELFF
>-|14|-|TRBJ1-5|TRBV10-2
TGCGCCAGCAGTGAAGCCGGTAGCAATCAGCCCCAGCATTTT
CASSEAGSNQPQHF
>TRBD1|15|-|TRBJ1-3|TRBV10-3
TGTGCCATCAGTGAGGGGACAGACTCGGGAAACACCATATATTTT
CAISEGTDSGNTIYF
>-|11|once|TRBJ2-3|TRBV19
TGTGCCAGTAGTAATGCAGATACGCAGTATTTT
CASSNADTQYF
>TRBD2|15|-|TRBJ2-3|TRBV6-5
TGTGCCAGCAGTTCGAGCGGGAGCCACACAGATACGCAGTATTTT
CASSSSGSHTDTQYF
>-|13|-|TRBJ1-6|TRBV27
TGTGCCAGCAGTCTGGGACGGAATTCACCCCTCCACTTT
CASSLGRNSPLHF
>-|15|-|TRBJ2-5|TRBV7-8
TGTGCCAGCATTGGGGGTAGGACGGGCAGAGAGACCCAGTACTTC
CASIGGRTGRETQYF
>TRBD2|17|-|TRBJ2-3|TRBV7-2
TGTGCCAGCAGCTTAGGGTACGATAGCGGGAGGACGGATACGCAGTATTTT
CASSLGYDSGRTDTQYF
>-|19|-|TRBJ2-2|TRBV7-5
TGTGCCAGAAGCTTCTCCAGCCTAGCAGGGCCGTTGAACACCGGGGAGCTGTTTTTT
CARSFSSLAGPLNTGELFF
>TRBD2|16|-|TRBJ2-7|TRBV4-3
TGCGCCAGCAGCCAAGGGCGGCGGGAGGGGTACTACGAGCAGTACTTC
CASSQGRREGYYEQYF
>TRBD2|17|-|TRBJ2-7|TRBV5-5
TGTGCCAGCAGGGTGGGATTAGCGGGACGCGGGATCTACGAGCAGTACTTC
CASRVGLAGRGIYEQYF
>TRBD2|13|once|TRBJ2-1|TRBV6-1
TGTGCCAGTTTAGCGGGAGAAGGGAATGAGCAGTTCTTC
CASLAGEGNEQFF
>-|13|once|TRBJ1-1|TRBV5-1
TGCGCCAGCAGCTTTGAGGGAGGCACTGAAGCTTTCTTT
CASSFEGGTEAFF
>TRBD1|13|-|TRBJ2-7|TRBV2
TGTGCCAGCACACCACGACAGGGCTACGAGCAGTACTTC
CASTPRQGYEQYF
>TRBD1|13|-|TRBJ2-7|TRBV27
TGTGCCACCTCCACCGGGACAGGCTACGAGCAGTACTTC
CATSTGTGYEQYF
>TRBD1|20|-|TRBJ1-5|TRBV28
TGTGCCAGCAGTCCCTCCCCCCGGACAGGGAAACAATCCGCCGAGCAGCCCCAGCATTTT
CASSPSPRTGKQSAEQPQHF
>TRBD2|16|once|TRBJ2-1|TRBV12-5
TGTGCTAGTGGTTTTATAGCGGGAGGGGGGTCGGATGAGCAGTTCTTC
CASGFIAGGGSDEQFF
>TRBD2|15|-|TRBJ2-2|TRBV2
TGTGCCAGCACTAGGACTAGCGGGAACACCGGGGAGCTGTTTTTT
CASTRTSGNTGELFF
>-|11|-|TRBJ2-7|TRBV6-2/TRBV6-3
TGTGCCAGCAGCCTAAACTACGAGCAGTACTTC
CASSLNYEQYF
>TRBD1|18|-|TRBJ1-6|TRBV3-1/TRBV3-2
TGTGCCAGCAGCCGGCAGATGGGGACAGGCGATAATAATTCACCCCTCCACTTT
CASSRQMGTGDNNSPLHF
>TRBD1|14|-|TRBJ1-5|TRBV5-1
TGCGCCAGCAGCTTGGAAGGGGGCATTCAGCCCCAGCATTTT
CASSLEGGIQPQHF
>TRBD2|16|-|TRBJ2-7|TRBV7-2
TGTGCCAGCAGCGCCCTCGGGGGGTACCTCTCCTACGAGCAGTACTTC
CASSALGGYLSYEQYF
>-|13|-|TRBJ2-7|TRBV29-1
TGCAGCGTTGCCGGGACTCGATCCTACGAGCAGTACTTC
CSVAGTRSYEQYF
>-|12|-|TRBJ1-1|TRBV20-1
TGCAGTGCTGGTGCACCGAACACTGAAGCTTTCTTT
CSAGAPNTEAFF
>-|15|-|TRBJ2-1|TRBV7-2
TGTGCCAGCAGCTTAGCGGGAGGAAGTGGGAATGAGCAGTTCTTC
CASSLAGGSGNEQFF
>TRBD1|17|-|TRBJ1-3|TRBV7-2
TGTGCCAGCAGCCCCACGGGCCCAGGGGGAAGTGGAAACACCATATATTTT
CASSPTGPGGSGNTIYF
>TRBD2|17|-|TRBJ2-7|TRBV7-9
TGTGCCAGCAGCCCCACCCCCTACGGCGGGAGATCCTACGAGCAGTACTTC
CASSPTPYGGRSYEQYF
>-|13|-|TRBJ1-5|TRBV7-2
TGTGCCAGCAGCTTAGAACCGAGTCAGCCCCAGCATTTT
CASSLEPSQPQHF
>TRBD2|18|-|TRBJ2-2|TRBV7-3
TGTGCCAGCAGCTCGCCCGGGACTAGCGGGAGGAAGACCGGGGAGCTGTTTTTT
CASSSPGTSGRKTGELFF